Presented here are 11 T cell receptor beta chains from one specimen sequenced in a study of T cell repertoires in cytomegalovirus infection. TCRdb ran MiXCR on the reads and lists one entry per CDR3 protein. This table has nearly 700,000 distinct CDR3 sequences, around 30% appearing once. No antigen has been assigned to these receptors. This specimen consisted of cultured PBMCs, obtained from culture after CMV antigen stimulation. These receptors were obtained from a human donor in good health (CMV status not recorded). Some clones in this sample may be carry-over from other donors' samples.

The table lists this clonotype with a few counts. This sequence joins TRBV7-2 and TRBJ2-7; 7 nucleotides line up with TRBD1. V lost 1 base to trimming and J lost 2 bases; unmatched junction nucleotides: 5. From germline, CDR1 is SGHTA and CDR2 FQGNSA. The CDR3 is 15 amino acids. Written as DNA, the CDR3 is TGTGCCAGCAGCTTAGACTACAGGGGCGCCTACGAGCAGTACTTC. As protein: CASSLDYRGAYEQYF.

V is TRBV19 and J is TRBJ1-5; 7 bases fit TRBD1. V was clipped by 4 bases and J by 4 bases; unmatched bases: 13. CDR1 is LNHDA and CDR2 is SQIVND in the germline V gene (reference sequence). CDR3 length: 17 amino acids. The CDR3 is CASSTIPGQMINQPQHF. In nucleotides, the CDR3 is TGTGCCAGTAGTACCATACCGGGACAGATGATTAATCAGCCCCAGCATTTT.

At least ten counts were recorded for this clonotype. The J gene is TRBJ2-5, the V gene TRBV7-2; D not resolved. The germline gives CDR1 SGHTA, CDR2 FQGNSA. The CDR3 is 12 amino acids. V was clipped by 4 bases and J by 5 bases, with 8 bases between them. DNA of the CDR3: TGTGCCAGCAGCTGGCTACGGGAGACCCAGTACTTC. It translates to CASSWLRETQYF.

This chain links TRBV7-8 with TRBJ2-1; TRBD2 agrees at 8 bases. Germline CDR1 is SGHVS and CDR2 is FQNEAQ. The CDR3 covers 15 residues. With 0 bases clipped from V and 9 bases from J, the junction kept 7 bases outside the gene matches. The CDR3 region is CASSLAGFRGGEQFF. In DNA, the CDR3 is TGTGCCAGCAGCTTAGCAGGGTTCCGGGGGGGTGAGCAGTTCTTC.

In its sample, this clonotype was seen many times. The chain couples TRBV12-3 or TRBV12-4 to TRBJ1-1, with 9 bases that match TRBD1. The V gene end was trimmed by 6 bases and the J gene end by 4 bases; junction bases not matched to a gene: 6. The CDR3 is 14 residues long. This CDR3 is CASRKTGGRTEAFF. CDR3 nucleotide sequence: TGTGCCAGCAGGAAGACAGGGGGACGCACTGAAGCTTTCTTT.

The chain recombines TRBV12-3 or TRBV12-4 with TRBJ1-1; possible D gene TRBD1, 5 bases. V lost 3 bases to trimming and J lost 3 bases, with 11 bases between them. The length of the CDR3 is 14 residues. The CDR3 region is CASSFRGAYTEAFF. CDR3 nucleotide sequence: TGTGCCAGCAGTTTTCGGGGCGCCTACACTGAAGCTTTCTTT.

This clonotype occurred many times. The CDR3 sequence is CASSLVASGGPTDTQYF. As DNA, the CDR3 is TGTGCCAGCAGCTTAGTCGCGTCGGGAGGACCCACAGATACGCAGTATTTT. The chain has TRBV7-8 and TRBJ2-3; 7 bases line up with TRBD2. Trimming cost V 1 base and J 2 bases; bases outside gene matches: 9. The CDR3 spans 17 residues. Germline CDR1 SGHVS, CDR2 FQNEAQ.

V and J are TRBV27 and TRBJ1-1, with D tentatively TRBD1 (6 bases). The CDR3 spans 15 residues. V dropped 6 bases and J dropped 1 base, with 15 bases sitting between them. Looked up from germline, CDR1 is MNHEY and CDR2 is SMNVEV (reference sequence). The DNA for the CDR3 is TGTGCCAGCAGGCCGATAGACAGGACGAACACTGAAGCTTTCTTT. Translating it yields CASRPIDRTNTEAFF.

The rearrangement uses TRBV19 and TRBJ2-1; D perhaps matches TRBD1 (6 bases). From germline, CDR1 is LNHDA and CDR2 SQIVND (reference sequence). V was cut by 4 bases and J by 7 bases, with 20 bases left in between. CDR3 size: 16 residues. For the CDR3, the DNA is TGTGCCAGTAGTAATCTACCGGGACAAGGGGAAAATGAGCAGTTCTTC. Translation: CASSNLPGQGENEQFF.

The rearrangement links TRBV6-1 to TRBJ2-3; 9 nucleotides align to TRBD2. The germline gives CDR1 MNHNS, CDR2 SASEGT. V was clipped by 4 bases and J by 5 bases; unmatched bases: 7. The length of the CDR3 is 15 residues. The CDR3 nucleotides are TGTGCCAGCAGTGTAGCGGGAGAAGTTAGAGATACGCAGTATTTT. It translates to CASSVAGEVRDTQYF.

This sequence joins TRBV30 and TRBJ1-3; no reliable D call. Germline V gene lookup returns CDR1 GTSNPN and CDR2 SVGIG (reference sequence). CDR3 length equals 20 residues. V was cut by 4 bases and J by 0 bases, with 28 bases left in between. CDR3 protein: CAWIQLIEEPGFYSGNTIYF. In DNA form, the CDR3 reads TGTGCCTGGATCCAACTGATAGAGGAGCCTGGGTTCTACTCTGGAAACACCATATATTTT.